The rows below give T cell receptor beta chains drawn from one sample of a study of CD8+CD57+ T cells in acquired aplastic anemia. TCRdb itself ran the reads through MiXCR, one entry per CDR3 protein. The table lists about 100,000 distinct CDR3 sequences, approximately 49% of them singletons. The sequenced sample was sorted CD4+, CD8+, or CD8+CD57+ T cells (not recorded which) from PBMCs. The receptors come from a human donor in good health, serving as a control. CDR3s include the opening cysteine and the closing phenylalanine or tryptophan. The D gene is left open where the match is weak. Clone size is shown for a subset of rows, as once, few, many or a class of expanded clone.

V,size,J,D,CDR3,DNA
TRBV10-2,NA,TRBJ1-2,NA,CASTGTEYGYTF,TGCGCCAGCACCGGGACGGAATATGGCTACACCTTC
TRBV9,once,TRBJ2-7,TRBD2,CASSAGTSGYEQYF,TGTGCCAGCAGCGCCGGGACTAGCGGATACGAGCAGTACTTC
TRBV10-1,NA,TRBJ2-1,NA,CASSESNEQFF,TGCGCCAGCAGTGAGTCGAATGAGCAGTTCTTC
TRBV7-9,many,TRBJ1-2,TRBD1,CASSRQGQGSNYGYTF,TGTGCCAGCAGCCGCCAAGGACAGGGCAGCAACTATGGCTACACCTTC
TRBV20-1,many,TRBJ2-7,NA,CSAQKSDEQYF,TGCAGTGCCCAGAAGTCAGACGAGCAGTACTTC
TRBV20-1,many,TRBJ2-7,TRBD1,CSARGTGVGSYEQYF,TGCAGTGCTAGGGGAACAGGGGTCGGATCCTACGAGCAGTACTTC
TRBV7-6,many,TRBJ1-6,TRBD1,CASSLEGQTYNSPLHF,TGTGCCAGCAGCTTAGAGGGACAGACGTATAATTCACCCCTCCACTTT
TRBV29-1,NA,TRBJ2-2,NA,CSVRDRANTGELFF,TGCAGCGTTAGGGACCGCGCGAACACCGGGGAGCTGTTTTTT
TRBV10-3,NA,TRBJ2-3,NA,CAMGRERTDTQYF,TGTGCCATGGGGCGGGAACGCACAGATACGCAGTATTTT
TRBV7-2,few,TRBJ2-1,NA,CASSLTGNNEQFF,TGTGCCAGCAGCCTCACAGGAAACAATGAGCAGTTCTTC
TRBV12-3/TRBV12-4,NA,TRBJ1-5,NA,CASSRSDQPQHF,TGTGCCAGCAGTCGTAGTGATCAGCCCCAGCATTTT
TRBV27,few,TRBJ1-1,NA,CASSLRDGYTEAFF,TGTGCCAGCAGTTTGAGGGATGGGTACACTGAAGCTTTCTTT
TRBV2,NA,TRBJ1-1,NA,CASSETFRGAFF,TGTGCCAGCAGTGAGACGTTTCGCGGAGCTTTCTTT
TRBV10-3,NA,TRBJ2-3,NA,CAISESRGEDTQYF,TGTGCCATCAGTGAGAGCCGGGGTGAAGATACGCAGTATTTT
TRBV12-3/TRBV12-4,many,TRBJ2-7,NA,CASSGRDSSYEQYF,TGTGCCAGCAGTGGGCGGGACAGCTCCTACGAGCAGTACTTC
TRBV7-9,NA,TRBJ2-5,TRBD2,CASSFRGKREGRAETQYF,TGTGCCAGCAGCTTTAGGGGCAAGCGGGAGGGCCGGGCGGAGACCCAGTACTTC
TRBV7-9,few,TRBJ1-2,NA,CASWVGSGYTF,TGTGCCAGTTGGGTGGGAAGTGGCTACACCTTC
TRBV20-1,NA,TRBJ2-7,NA,CSASGVFTYEQYF,TGCAGTGCTAGTGGAGTGTTCACCTACGAGCAGTACTTC
TRBV29-1,NA,TRBJ1-6,TRBD1,CSVRQGDNSPLHF,TGCAGCGTCCGACAGGGGGATAATTCACCCCTCCACTTT
TRBV4-3,many,TRBJ2-3,NA,CASSPTGRSTDTQYF,TGCGCCAGCAGCCCAACAGGGCGGTCGACAGATACGCAGTATTTT
TRBV12-3/TRBV12-4,many,TRBJ1-2,NA,CASSSTGTDVGGYTF,TGTGCCAGCAGTTCGACCGGAACGGACGTTGGGGGCTACACCTTC
TRBV12-3/TRBV12-4,NA,TRBJ1-2,NA,CASSPFGQTYGYTF,TGTGCCAGCAGTCCCTTTGGACAGACTTATGGCTACACCTTC
TRBV10-3,NA,TRBJ2-1,NA,CAIKDVGMEQFF,TGTGCCATCAAGGATGTCGGGATGGAGCAGTTCTTC
TRBV5-5,NA,TRBJ2-5,TRBD1,CASRTRTGILETQYF,TGTGCCAGCAGGACGAGGACAGGGATTTTAGAGACCCAGTACTTC
TRBV6-2/TRBV6-3,few,TRBJ1-4,NA,CASSYPAEKLFF,TGTGCCAGCAGTTACCCCGCTGAAAAACTGTTTTTT
TRBV19,NA,TRBJ2-7,NA,CASSAQQSSYEQYF,TGTGCCAGTAGTGCCCAACAGAGCTCCTACGAGCAGTACTTC
TRBV7-3,once,TRBJ2-1,TRBD2,CASRSSGGGDNEQFF,TGTGCCAGCAGATCTAGCGGGGGTGGAGACAATGAGCAGTTCTTC